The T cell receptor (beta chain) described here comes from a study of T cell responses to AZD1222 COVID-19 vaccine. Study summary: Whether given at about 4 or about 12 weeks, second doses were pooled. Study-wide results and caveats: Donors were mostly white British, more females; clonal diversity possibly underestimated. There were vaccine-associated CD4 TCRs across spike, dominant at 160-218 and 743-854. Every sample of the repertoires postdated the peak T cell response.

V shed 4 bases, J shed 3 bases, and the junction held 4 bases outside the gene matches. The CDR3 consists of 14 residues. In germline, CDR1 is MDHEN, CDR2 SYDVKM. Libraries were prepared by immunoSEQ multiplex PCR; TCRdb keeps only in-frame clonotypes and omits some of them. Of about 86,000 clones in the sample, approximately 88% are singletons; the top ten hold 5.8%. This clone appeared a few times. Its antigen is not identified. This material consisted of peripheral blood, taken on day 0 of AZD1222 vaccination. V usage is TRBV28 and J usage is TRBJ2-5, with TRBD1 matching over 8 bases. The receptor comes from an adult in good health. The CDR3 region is CASSSPDREETQYF. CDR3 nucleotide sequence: TGTGCCAGCAGTTCACCGGACAGGGAAGAGACCCAGTACTTC.